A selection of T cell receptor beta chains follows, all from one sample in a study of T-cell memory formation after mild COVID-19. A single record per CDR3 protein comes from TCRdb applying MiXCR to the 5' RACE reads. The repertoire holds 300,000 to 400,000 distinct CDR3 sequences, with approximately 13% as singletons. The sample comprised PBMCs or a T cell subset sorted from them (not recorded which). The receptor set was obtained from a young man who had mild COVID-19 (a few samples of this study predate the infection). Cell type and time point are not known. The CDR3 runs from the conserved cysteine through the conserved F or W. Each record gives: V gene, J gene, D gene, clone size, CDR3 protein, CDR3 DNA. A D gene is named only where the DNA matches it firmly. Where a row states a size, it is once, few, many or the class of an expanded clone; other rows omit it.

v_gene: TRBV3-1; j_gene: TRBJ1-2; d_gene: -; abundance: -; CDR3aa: CASSHLTNGYTF; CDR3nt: TGTGCCAGCAGCCACCTGACAAATGGCTACACCTTC
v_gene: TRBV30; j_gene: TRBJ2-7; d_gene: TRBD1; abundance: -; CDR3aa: CAWRRTGGGQYF; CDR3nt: TGTGCCTGGAGAAGGACAGGGGGCGGGCAGTACTTC
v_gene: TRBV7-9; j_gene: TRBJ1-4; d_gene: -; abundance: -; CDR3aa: CASSFGRTTNEKLFF; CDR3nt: TGTGCCAGCAGCTTTGGCCGTACAACTAATGAAAAACTGTTTTTT
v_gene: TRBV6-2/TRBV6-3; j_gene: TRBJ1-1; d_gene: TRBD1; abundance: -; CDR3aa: CASNDRGWAFF; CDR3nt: TGTGCCAGCAACGACAGGGGCTGGGCTTTCTTT
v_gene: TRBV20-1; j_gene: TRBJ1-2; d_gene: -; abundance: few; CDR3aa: CSATQGYGYTF; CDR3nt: TGCAGTGCAACACAGGGATATGGCTACACCTTC
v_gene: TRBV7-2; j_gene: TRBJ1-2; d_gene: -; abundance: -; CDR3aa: CASSNRDPGYGYTF; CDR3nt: TGTGCCAGCAGCAACCGGGACCCTGGCTATGGCTACACCTTC
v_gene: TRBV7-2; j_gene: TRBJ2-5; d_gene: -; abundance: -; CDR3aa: CASSPGLRQETQYF; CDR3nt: TGTGCCAGCAGCCCGGGACTTCGGCAAGAGACCCAGTACTTC
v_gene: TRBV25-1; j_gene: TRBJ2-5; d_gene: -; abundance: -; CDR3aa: CASSVESRPGETQYF; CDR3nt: TGTGCCAGCAGTGTAGAATCGCGGCCGGGAGAGACCCAGTACTTC
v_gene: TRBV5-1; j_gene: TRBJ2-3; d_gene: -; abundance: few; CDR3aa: CASSLLQQDTQYF; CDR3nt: TGCGCCAGCAGCTTGTTACAACAAGATACGCAGTATTTT
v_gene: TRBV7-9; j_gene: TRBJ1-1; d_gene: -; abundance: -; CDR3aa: CASSRSALNTEAFF; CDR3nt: TGTGCCAGCAGCCGTAGCGCCCTTAACACTGAAGCTTTCTTT
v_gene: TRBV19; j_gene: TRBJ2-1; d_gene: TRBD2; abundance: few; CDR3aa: CASTKSGAYNEQFF; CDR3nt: TGTGCCAGTACCAAAAGCGGGGCGTACAATGAGCAGTTCTTC
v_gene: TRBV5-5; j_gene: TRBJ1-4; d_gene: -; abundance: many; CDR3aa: CASSWDGTEYNEKLFF; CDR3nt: TGTGCCAGCAGCTGGGACGGGACGGAATATAATGAAAAACTGTTTTTT
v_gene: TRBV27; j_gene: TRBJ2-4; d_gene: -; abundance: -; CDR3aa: CASSLLGSGIQYF; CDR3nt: TGTGCCAGCAGTTTATTGGGATCTGGCATTCAGTACTTC
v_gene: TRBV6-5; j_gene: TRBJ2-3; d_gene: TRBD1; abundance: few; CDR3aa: CASSYSTRDSPSTDTQYF; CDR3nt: TGTGCCAGCAGTTACTCGACCAGGGACAGCCCTAGCACAGATACGCAGTATTTT
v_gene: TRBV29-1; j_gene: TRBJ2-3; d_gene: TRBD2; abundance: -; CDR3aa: CSVSSGGAWDTQYF; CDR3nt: TGCAGCGTTAGTAGCGGGGGGGCCTGGGATACGCAGTATTTT
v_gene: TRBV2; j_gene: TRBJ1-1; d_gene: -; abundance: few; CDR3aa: CASSAAGAFF; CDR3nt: TGTGCCAGCAGTGCCGCGGGAGCTTTCTTT
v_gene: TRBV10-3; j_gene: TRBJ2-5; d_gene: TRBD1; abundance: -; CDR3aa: CAISESTPQGAASEETQYF; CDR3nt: TGTGCCATCAGTGAGTCGACACCACAGGGGGCCGCCAGCGAAGAGACCCAGTACTTC
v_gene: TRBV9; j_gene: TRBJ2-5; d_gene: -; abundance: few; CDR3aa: CASSVEGGRVGETQYF; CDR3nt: TGTGCCAGCAGCGTAGAAGGGGGGCGAGTTGGGGAGACCCAGTACTTC
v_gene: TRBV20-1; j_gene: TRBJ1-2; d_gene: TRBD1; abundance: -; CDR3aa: CSATRTGTYHNYGYTF; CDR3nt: TGCAGTGCTACTAGGACAGGAACGTACCATAACTATGGCTACACCTTC
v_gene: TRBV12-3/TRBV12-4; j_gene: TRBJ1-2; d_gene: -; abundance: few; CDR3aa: CASSLERYYGYTF; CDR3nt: TGTGCCAGCAGTTTAGAGAGGTACTATGGCTACACCTTC
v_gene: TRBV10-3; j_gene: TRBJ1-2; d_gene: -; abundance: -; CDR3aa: CAISDLLGWSPSNYGYTF; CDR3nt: TGTGCCATCAGTGACCTCCTCGGATGGAGTCCTTCTAACTATGGCTACACCTTC
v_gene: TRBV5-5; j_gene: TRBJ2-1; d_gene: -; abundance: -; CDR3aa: CASARTSANYNEQFF; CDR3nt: TGTGCCAGCGCGCGAACCAGCGCCAACTACAATGAGCAGTTCTTC
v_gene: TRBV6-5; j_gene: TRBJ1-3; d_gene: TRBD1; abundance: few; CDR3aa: CASRTGWGNTIYF; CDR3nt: TGTGCCAGCCGGACAGGGTGGGGAAACACCATATATTTT
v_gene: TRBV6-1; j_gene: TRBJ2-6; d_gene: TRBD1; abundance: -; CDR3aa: CASSENLARGRVGANVLTF; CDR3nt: TGTGCCAGCAGTGAAAACCTCGCCAGGGGGCGTGTAGGGGCCAACGTCCTGACTTTC
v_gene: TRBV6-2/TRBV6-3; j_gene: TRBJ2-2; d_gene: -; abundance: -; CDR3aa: CASSNANTGELFF; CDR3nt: TGTGCCAGCAGTAACGCGAACACCGGGGAGCTGTTTTTT
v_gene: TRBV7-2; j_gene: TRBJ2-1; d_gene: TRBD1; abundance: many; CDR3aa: CASSRQGVGSNEQFF; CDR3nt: TGTGCCAGCAGCCGACAGGGGGTGGGATCCAATGAGCAGTTCTTC
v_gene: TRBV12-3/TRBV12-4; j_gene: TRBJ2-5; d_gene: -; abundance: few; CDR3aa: CASTFQGPTQYF; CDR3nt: TGTGCCAGCACCTTCCAGGGACCGACCCAGTACTTC